This is a list of T cell receptor beta chains from one sample in a study of blood T cell repertoires in COVID-19. Sequencing used immunoSEQ multiplex PCR; TCRdb keeps in-frame clones, though not all of them. The data show some 70,000 clones, 88% seen once. The sequenced sample was peripheral blood. These receptors were obtained from a woman aged 55-70 years with COVID-19, enrolled during active disease. Each CDR3 is given with its conserved first and last residue. A D gene is named only where the DNA matches it firmly. Where a row states a size, it is once, few, many or the class of an expanded clone; other rows omit it.

d_call clone_size j_call v_call cdr3_aa cdr3_nt
TRBD1 once TRBJ2-7 TRBV18 CASSPPSGQVYEQYF TGTGCCAGCTCACCTCCTTCGGGACAGGTCTACGAGCAGTACTTC
- - TRBJ2-7 TRBV5-1 CASSLAAAVASEQYF TGCGCCAGCAGCTTGGCCGCGGCGGTAGCTTCCGAGCAGTACTTC
- - TRBJ1-1 TRBV7-8 CASSPITGLNTEAFF TGTGCCAGCAGCCCAATTACAGGGTTGAACACTGAAGCTTTCTTT
TRBD1 - TRBJ1-1 TRBV3-1/TRBV3-2 CASSSSTGLGVTEAFF TGTGCCAGCAGCTCGTCGACAGGGCTGGGTGTCACTGAAGCTTTCTTT
TRBD1 few TRBJ1-3 TRBV25-1 CASSESTGGSSSGNTIYF TGTGCCAGCAGTGAATCCACAGGGGGATCCTCCTCTGGAAACACCATATATTTT
TRBD1 - TRBJ2-1 TRBV4-1 CASSQSPGQGAGEQFF TGCGCCAGCAGCCAATCCCCGGGACAGGGCGCAGGTGAGCAGTTCTTC
TRBD2 - TRBJ2-2 TRBV28 CASKTSGSGELFF TGTGCCAGCAAGACTAGCGGGAGCGGGGAGCTGTTTTTT
- - TRBJ1-6 TRBV5-4 CASSGQTQNSPLHF TGTGCCAGCTCCGGACAAACGCAGAATTCACCCCTCCACTTT
- - TRBJ2-2 TRBV9 CASSATTGELFF TGTGCCAGCAGCGCTACTACCGGGGAGCTGTTTTTT
- few TRBJ1-1 TRBV28 CASSSSLTEAFF TGTGCCAGCAGTTCCAGTCTCACTGAAGCTTTCTTT
TRBD1 - TRBJ1-2 TRBV19 CASSLQGGYGYTF TGTGCCAGTAGTCTACAGGGGGGCTATGGCTACACCTTC
- few TRBJ1-1 TRBV10-3 CAISGTLNTEAFF TGTGCCATCTCCGGGACACTGAACACTGAAGCTTTCTTT
- - TRBJ2-7 TRBV7-9 CASSLSGRSYEQYF TGTGCCAGCAGCTTAAGTGGGAGAAGCTACGAGCAGTACTTC